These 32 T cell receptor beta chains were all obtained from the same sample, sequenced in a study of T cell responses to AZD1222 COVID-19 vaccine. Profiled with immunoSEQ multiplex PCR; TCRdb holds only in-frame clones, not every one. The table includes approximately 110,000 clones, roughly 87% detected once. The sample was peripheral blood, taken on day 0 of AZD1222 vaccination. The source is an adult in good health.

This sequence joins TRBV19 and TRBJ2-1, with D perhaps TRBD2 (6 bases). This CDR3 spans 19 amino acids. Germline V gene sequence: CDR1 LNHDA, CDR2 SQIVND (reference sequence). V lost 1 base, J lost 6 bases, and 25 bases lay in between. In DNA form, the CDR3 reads TGTGCCAGTAGTATAGGAATTCGGGGGAAGAGGGGTTTTATCAATGAGCAGTTCTTC. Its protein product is CASSIGIRGKRGFINEQFF. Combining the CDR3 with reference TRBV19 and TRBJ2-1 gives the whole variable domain DGGITQSPKYLFRKEGQNVTLSCEQNLNHDAMYWYRQDPGQGLRLIYYSQIVNDFQKGDIAEGYSVSREKKESFPLTVTSAQKNPTAFYLCASSIGIRGKRGFINEQFFGPGTRLTVL.

CDR3 amino acids: CASSVGRQGRAYNEQFF. Here the CDR3 DNA reads TGTGCCAGCAGCGTAGGCCGCCAGGGAAGGGCCTACAATGAGCAGTTCTTC. This rearrangement joins TRBV9 to TRBJ2-1, with a possible D match to TRBD1 (5 bases). CDR3 length equals 17 residues. The V end lost 0 bases, the J end lost 2 bases, and 15 bases lay between the germline ends. Per the germline V gene, CDR1 is SGDLS and CDR2 is YYNGEE. The complete variable domain, with remaining parts taken from reference TRBV9 and TRBJ2-1, reads DSGVTQTPKHLITATGQRVTLRCSPRSGDLSVYWYQQSLDQGLQFLIQYYNGEERAKGNILERFSAQQFPDLHSELNLSSLELGDSALYFCASSVGRQGRAYNEQFFGPGTRLTVL.

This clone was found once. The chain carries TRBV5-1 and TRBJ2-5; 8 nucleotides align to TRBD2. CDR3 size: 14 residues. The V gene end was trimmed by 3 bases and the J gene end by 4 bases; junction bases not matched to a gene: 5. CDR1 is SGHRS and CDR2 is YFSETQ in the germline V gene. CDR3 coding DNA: TGCGCCAGCAGCTCTCGGGGGGGCGGAGAGACCCAGTACTTC. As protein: CASSSRGGGETQYF.

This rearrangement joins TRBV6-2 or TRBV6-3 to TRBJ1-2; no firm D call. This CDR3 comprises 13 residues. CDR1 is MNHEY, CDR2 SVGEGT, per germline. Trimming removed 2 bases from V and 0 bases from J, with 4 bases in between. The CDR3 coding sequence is TGTGCCAGCAGTTACCTGACTAACTATGGCTACACCTTC. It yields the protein CASSYLTNYGYTF.

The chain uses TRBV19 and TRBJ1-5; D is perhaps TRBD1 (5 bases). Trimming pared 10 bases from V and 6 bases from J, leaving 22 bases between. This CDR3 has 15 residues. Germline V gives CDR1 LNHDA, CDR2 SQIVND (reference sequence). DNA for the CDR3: TGTGCCACCGAGATCGTGGGGGGAAGTGCTCAGCCCCAGCATTTT. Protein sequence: CATEIVGGSAQPQHF.

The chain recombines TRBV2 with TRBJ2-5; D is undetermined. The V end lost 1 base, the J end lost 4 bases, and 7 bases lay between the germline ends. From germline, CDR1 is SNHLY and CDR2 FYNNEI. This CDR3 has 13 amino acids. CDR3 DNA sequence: TGTGCCAGCAGTGAAGGGACGGGAGAGACCCAGTACTTC. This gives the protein CASSEGTGETQYF. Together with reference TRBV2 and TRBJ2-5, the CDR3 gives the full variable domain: EPEVTQTPSHQVTQMGQEVILRCVPISNHLYFYWYRQILGQKVEFLVSFYNNEISEKSEIFDDQFSVERPDGSNFTLKIRSTKLEDSAMYFCASSEGTGETQYFGPGTRLLVL.

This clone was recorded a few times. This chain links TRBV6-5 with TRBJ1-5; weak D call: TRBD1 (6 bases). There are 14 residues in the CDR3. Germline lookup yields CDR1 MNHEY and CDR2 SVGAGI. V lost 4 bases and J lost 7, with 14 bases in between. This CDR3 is CASSFRQVGQPQHF. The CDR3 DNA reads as TGTGCCAGCAGTTTTCGACAGGTGGGGCAGCCCCAGCATTTT.

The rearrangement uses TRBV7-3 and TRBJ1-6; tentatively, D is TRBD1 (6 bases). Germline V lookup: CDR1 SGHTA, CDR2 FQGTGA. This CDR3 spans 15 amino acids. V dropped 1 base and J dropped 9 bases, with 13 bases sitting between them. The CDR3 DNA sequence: TGTGCCAGCAGCTTAAACGGGGGCAGACTTTCACCCCTCCACTTT. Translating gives CASSLNGGRLSPLHF.

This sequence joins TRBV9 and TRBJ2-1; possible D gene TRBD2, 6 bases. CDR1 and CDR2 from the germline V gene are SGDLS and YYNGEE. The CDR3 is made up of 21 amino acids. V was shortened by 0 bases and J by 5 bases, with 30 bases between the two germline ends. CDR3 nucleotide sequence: TGTGCCAGCAGCGTAGCCCCCCATCTAGCGAGTGAGGCGCCAGGGAACAATGAGCAGTTCTTC. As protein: CASSVAPHLASEAPGNNEQFF. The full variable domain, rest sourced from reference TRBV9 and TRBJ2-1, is DSGVTQTPKHLITATGQRVTLRCSPRSGDLSVYWYQQSLDQGLQFLIQYYNGEERAKGNILERFSAQQFPDLHSELNLSSLELGDSALYFCASSVAPHLASEAPGNNEQFFGPGTRLTVL.

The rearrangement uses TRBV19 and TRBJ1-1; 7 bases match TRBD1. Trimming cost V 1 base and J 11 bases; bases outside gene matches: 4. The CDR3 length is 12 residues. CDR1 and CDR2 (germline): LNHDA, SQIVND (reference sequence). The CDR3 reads CASSIATGRAFF. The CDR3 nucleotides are TGTGCCAGTAGTATAGCGACAGGGCGCGCTTTCTTT.

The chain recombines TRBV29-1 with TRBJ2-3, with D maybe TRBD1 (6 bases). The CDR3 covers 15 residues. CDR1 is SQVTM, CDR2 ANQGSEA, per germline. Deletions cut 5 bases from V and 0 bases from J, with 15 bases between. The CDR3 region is CSVNGDRSSTDTQYF. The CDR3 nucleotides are TGCAGCGTTAATGGAGACAGGTCCAGCACAGATACGCAGTATTTT.

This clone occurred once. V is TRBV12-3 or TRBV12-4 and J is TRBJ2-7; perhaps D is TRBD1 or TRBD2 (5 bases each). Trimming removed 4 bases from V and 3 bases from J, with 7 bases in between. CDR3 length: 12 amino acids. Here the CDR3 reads CASSSGLYEQYF. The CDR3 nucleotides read TGTGCCAGCAGTTCGGGGCTCTACGAGCAGTACTTC.

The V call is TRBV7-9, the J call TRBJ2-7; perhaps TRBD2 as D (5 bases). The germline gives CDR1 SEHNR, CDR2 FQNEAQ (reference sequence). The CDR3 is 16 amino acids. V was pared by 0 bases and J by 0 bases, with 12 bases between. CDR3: CASSLAERSNSYEQYF. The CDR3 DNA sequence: TGTGCCAGCAGCTTAGCCGAGCGGAGTAACTCCTACGAGCAGTACTTC.

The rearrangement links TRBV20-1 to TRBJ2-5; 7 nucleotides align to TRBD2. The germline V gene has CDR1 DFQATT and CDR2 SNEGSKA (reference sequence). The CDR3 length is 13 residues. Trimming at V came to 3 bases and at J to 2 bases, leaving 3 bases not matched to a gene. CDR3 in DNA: TGCAGTGCTAGTAAGCGGGGACAAGAGACCCAGTACTTC. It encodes CSASKRGQETQYF.

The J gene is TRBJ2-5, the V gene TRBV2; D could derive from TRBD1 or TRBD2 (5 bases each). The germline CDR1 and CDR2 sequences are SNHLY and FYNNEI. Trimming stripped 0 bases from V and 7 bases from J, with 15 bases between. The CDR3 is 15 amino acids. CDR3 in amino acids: CASSEARGAKTTQYF. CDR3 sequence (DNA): TGTGCCAGCAGTGAAGCGCGAGGGGCCAAGACGACCCAGTACTTC.

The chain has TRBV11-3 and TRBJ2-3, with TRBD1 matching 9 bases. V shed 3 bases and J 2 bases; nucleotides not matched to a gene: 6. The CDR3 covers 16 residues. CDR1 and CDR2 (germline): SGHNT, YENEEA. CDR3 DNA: TGTGCCAGCAGCTTCCGGACAGGGGACCCCACAGATACGCAGTATTTT. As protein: CASSFRTGDPTDTQYF.

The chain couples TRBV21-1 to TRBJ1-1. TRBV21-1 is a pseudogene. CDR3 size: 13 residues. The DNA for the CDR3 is TGTGCCAGCAGCAAAGATGGGGGGATAGAAGCTTTCTTT. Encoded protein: CASSKDGGIEAFF.

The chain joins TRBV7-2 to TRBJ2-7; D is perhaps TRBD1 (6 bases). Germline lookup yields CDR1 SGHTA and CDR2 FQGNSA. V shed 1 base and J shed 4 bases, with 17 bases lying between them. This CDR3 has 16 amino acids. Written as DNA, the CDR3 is TGTGCCAGCAGCTTAGGTCCGGACAGAAGGGCATACGAGCAGTACTTC. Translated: CASSLGPDRRAYEQYF. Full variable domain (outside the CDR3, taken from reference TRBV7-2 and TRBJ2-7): GAGVSQSPSNKVTEKGKDVELRCDPISGHTALYWYRQSLGQGLEFLIYFQGNSAPDKSGLPSDRFSAERTGGSVSTLTIQRTQQEDSAVYLCASSLGPDRRAYEQYFGPGTRLTVT.

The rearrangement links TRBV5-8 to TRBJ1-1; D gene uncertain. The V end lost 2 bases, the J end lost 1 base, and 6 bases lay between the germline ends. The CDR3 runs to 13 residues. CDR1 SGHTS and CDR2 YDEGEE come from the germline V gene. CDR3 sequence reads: CASSFVENTEAFF. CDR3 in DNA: TGTGCCAGCAGCTTCGTAGAGAACACTGAAGCTTTCTTT.

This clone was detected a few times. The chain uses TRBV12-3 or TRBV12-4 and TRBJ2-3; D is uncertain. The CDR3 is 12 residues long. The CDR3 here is CVTSQSTDTQYF. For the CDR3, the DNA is TGTGTCACGAGTCAGAGCACAGATACGCAGTATTTT.

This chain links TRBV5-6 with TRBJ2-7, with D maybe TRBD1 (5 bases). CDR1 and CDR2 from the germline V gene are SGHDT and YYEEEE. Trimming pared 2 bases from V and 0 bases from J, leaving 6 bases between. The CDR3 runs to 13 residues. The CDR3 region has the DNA TGTGCCAGCAGCTTTGGGGCCTCCTACGAGCAGTACTTC. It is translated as CASSFGASYEQYF.

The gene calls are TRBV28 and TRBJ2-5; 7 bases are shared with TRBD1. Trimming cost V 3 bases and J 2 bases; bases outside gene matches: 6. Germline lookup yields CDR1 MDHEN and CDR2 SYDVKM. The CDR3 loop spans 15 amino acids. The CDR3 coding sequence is TGTGCCAGCAGTTTCCCCGGGACAGCGCAAGAGACCCAGTACTTC. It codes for CASSFPGTAQETQYF.

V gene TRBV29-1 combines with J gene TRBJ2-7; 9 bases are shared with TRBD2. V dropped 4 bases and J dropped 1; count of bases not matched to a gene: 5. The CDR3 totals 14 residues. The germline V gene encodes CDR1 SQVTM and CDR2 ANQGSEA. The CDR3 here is CSVVVLAGSYEQYF. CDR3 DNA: TGCAGCGTTGTGGTTCTAGCGGGATCCTACGAGCAGTACTTC.

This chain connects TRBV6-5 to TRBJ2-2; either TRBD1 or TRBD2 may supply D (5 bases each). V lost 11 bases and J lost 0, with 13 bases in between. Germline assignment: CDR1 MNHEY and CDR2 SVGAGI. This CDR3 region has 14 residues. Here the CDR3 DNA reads TGTGCCGGGGGAGCAAGGGCGAACACCGGGGAGCTGTTTTTT. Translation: CAGGARANTGELFF.

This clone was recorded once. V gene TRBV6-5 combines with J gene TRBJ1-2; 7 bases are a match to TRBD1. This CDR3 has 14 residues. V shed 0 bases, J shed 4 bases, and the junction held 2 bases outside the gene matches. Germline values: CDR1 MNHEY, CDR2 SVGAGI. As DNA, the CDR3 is TGTGCCAGCAGTTACTCTGGGGACAGCTATGGCTACACCTTC. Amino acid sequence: CASSYSGDSYGYTF.

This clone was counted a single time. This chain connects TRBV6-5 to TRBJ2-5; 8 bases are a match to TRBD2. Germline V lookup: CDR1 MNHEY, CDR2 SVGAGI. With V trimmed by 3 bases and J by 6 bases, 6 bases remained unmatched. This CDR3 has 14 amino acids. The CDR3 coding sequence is TGTGCCAGCAGTTATCTGCGGGGGGTTAAGACCCAGTACTTC. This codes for CASSYLRGVKTQYF.

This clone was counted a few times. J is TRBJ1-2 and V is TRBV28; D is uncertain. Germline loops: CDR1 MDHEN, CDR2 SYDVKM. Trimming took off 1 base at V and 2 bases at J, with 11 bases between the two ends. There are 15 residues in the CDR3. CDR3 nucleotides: TGTGCCAGCAGTTTATTGGGAGTAAGAAACTATGGCTACACCTTC. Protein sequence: CASSLLGVRNYGYTF.

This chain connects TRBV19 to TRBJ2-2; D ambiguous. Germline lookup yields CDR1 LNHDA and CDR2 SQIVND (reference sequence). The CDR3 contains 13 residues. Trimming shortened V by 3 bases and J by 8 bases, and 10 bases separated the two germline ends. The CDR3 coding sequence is TGTGCCAGTAGTATGCAGGTTAAGGGGGAGCTGTTTTTT. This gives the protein CASSMQVKGELFF.

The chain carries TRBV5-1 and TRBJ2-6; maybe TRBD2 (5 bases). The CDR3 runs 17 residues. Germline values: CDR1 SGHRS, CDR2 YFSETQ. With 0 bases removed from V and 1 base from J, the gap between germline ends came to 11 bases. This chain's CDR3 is CASSLVRDGSGANVLTF. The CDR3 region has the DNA TGCGCCAGCAGCTTGGTACGGGATGGGTCTGGGGCCAACGTCCTGACTTTC.

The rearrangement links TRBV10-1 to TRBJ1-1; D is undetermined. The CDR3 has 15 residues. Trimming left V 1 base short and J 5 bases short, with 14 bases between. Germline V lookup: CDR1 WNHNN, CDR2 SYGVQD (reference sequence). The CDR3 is CASSEFAAGSTEAFF. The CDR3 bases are TGCGCCAGCAGTGAGTTCGCCGCGGGAAGTACTGAAGCTTTCTTT.

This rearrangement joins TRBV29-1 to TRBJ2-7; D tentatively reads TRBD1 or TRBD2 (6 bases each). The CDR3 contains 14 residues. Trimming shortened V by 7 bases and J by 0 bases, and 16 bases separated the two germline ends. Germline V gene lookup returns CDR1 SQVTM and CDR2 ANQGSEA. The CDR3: CSAQPGGPSYEQYF. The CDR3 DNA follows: TGCAGCGCCCAGCCCGGGGGCCCCTCCTACGAGCAGTACTTC.

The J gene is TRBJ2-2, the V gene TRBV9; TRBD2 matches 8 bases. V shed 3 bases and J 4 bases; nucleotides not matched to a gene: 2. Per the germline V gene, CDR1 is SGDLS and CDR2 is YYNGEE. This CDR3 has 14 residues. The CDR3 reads CASSAGGGTGELFF. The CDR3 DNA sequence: TGTGCCAGCAGCGCCGGGGGGGGCACCGGGGAGCTGTTTTTT.